The rows below give T cell receptor beta chains drawn from one sample of a study of low-dose radiotherapy and immunotherapy resistance in tumors. TCRdb ran MiXCR on the reads and lists one entry per CDR3 protein. Counted here are approximately 84,000 distinct CDR3 sequences, 18% occurring once; the ten biggest clones make up less than 3%. Here the sequenced sample was PBMCs, taken before treatment. The receptors here all came from a male donor with prostate cancer. The CDR3 runs from the conserved cysteine through the conserved F or W. The D gene is left open where the match is weak. Size values are once, few and many counts, or a class for expanded clones, and some rows have none.

TRBJ1-5,.,16,TRBV27,many,CASSSYLGQGDQPQHF,TGTGCCAGCAGTTCCTATCTCGGGCAGGGCGATCAGCCCCAGCATTTT
TRBJ1-2,.,13,TRBV19,many,CASSIERTRDYTF,TGTGCCAGTAGTATAGAACGGACCCGTGACTACACCTTC
TRBJ2-1,.,13,TRBV14,many,CASSQVNYNEQFF,TGTGCCAGCAGCCAAGTAAACTACAATGAGCAGTTCTTC
TRBJ2-5,TRBD1,13,TRBV20-1,.,CSAWGQEKETQYF,TGCAGTGCATGGGGACAGGAAAAAGAGACCCAGTACTTC
TRBJ1-2,.,21,TRBV12-2,many,CASRPDGGGTGGDSFNYGYTF,TGTGCAAGTCGCCCGGATGGAGGAGGGACAGGGGGAGACTCTTTTAACTATGGCTACACCTTC
TRBJ2-2,.,18,TRBV11-1,.,CASSALRGTGDTGELFFF,.
TRBJ2-7,.,14,TRBV6-5,many,CASSYSDRSVEQYF,TGTGCCAGCAGTTACTCAGACAGGTCGGTCGAGCAGTACTTC
TRBJ2-4,.,16,TRBV11-2,many,CASSSHPRGAEGIQYF,TGTGCCAGCAGCTCCCACCCCAGGGGGGCCGAGGGGATTCAGTACTTC
TRBJ2-7,TRBD2,14,TRBV27,few,CASSFSGLAGEQYF,TGTGCCAGCAGTTTTTCGGGACTAGCAGGCGAGCAGTACTTC
TRBJ2-2,TRBD2,20,TRBV7-3,many,CASSSYRDPLAGGHNGELFF,TGTGCCAGCAGCTCGTACCGGGACCCACTAGCGGGGGGGCATAACGGGGAGCTGTTTTTT
TRBJ1-1,.,14,TRBV27,many,CASSLNALSTEAFF,TGTGCCAGCAGTTTAAATGCCTTGAGCACTGAAGCTTTCTTT
TRBJ2-5,.,11,TRBV20-1,many,CSAYEEETQYF,TGCAGTGCCTACGAGGAAGAGACCCAGTACTTC
TRBJ1-2,.,12,TRBV2,many,CASSEFVGGYTF,TGTGCCAGCAGTGAATTCGTTGGGGGCTACACCTTC
TRBJ2-1,TRBD2,15,TRBV20-1,many,CSAERRTSGDLEQFF,TGCAGTGCAGAGAGAAGGACTAGCGGGGATCTTGAGCAGTTCTTC
TRBJ2-5,TRBD2,15,TRBV11-2,many,CASSLTGTSGETQYF,TGTGCCAGCAGTCTTACCGGGACTAGCGGGGAGACCCAGTACTTC
TRBJ2-3,.,12,TRBV29-1,many,CSAMEGADTQYF,TGCAGCGCCATGGAGGGGGCAGATACGCAGTATTTT
TRBJ2-1,.,15,TRBV7-8,many,CASSLVAPRYNEQFF,TGTGCCAGCAGCTTAGTAGCTCCCCGATACAATGAGCAGTTCTTC
TRBJ1-1,.,14,TRBV18,many,CASFLEAGNTEAFF,TGTGCCAGCTTCCTAGAGGCAGGAAACACTGAAGCTTTCTTT
TRBJ1-6,TRBD1,17,TRBV7-9,once,CASSLAEGQGYNSPLHF,TGTGCCAGCAGCCTGGCGGAGGGACAGGGTTATAATTCACCCCTCCACTTT
TRBJ2-1,.,15,TRBV5-1,many,CASSSGLGPPNEQFF,TGCGCCAGCAGCTCGGGATTGGGACCACCGAATGAGCAGTTCTTC
TRBJ2-7,.,16,TRBV10-3,many,CAISWDPEDSSYEQYF,TGTGCCATCAGTTGGGACCCCGAGGACTCATCCTACGAGCAGTACTTC
TRBJ2-7,.,13,TRBV20-1,many,CSATGRGVYEQYF,TGCAGTGCCACAGGGAGAGGGGTCTACGAGCAGTACTTC
TRBJ2-2,TRBD1,17,TRBV27,many,CASGNRGPNSNTGELFF,TGTGCCAGCGGAAACAGGGGCCCAAACTCGAACACCGGGGAGCTGTTTTTT
TRBJ1-6,.,14,TRBV12-3/TRBV12-4,many,CASSSVVLGSPLHF,TGTGCCAGCAGTTCCGTGGTTTTGGGTTCACCCCTCCACTTT
TRBJ2-2,TRBD2,14,TRBV20-1,.,CSADSGRATGELFF,TGCAGTGCGGATAGCGGGAGGGCTACCGGGGAGCTGTTTTTT
TRBJ2-7,.,14,TRBV7-9,many,CASSPKGGTYEQYF,TGTGCCAGCAGTCCGAAGGGGGGGACCTACGAGCAGTACTTC
TRBJ2-2,.,16,TRBV7-9,.,CASSSTGGSNTGELFF,TGTGCCAGCAGCTCCACCGGGGGCTCGAACACCGGGGAGCTGTTTTTT
TRBJ2-1,.,14,TRBV7-9,many,CASSLIRDSNEQFF,TGTGCCAGCAGCTTAATTCGTGACAGCAATGAGCAGTTCTTC
TRBJ2-1,.,13,TRBV27,many,CASSFTAYIEQFF,TGTGCCAGCAGTTTCACTGCTTACATTGAGCAGTTCTTC
TRBJ2-1,TRBD1,16,TRBV14,few,CASSQVGGAVYNEQFF,TGTGCCAGCAGCCAGGTAGGGGGCGCGGTCTACAATGAGCAGTTCTTC
TRBJ1-1,.,15,TRBV7-2,few,CASRISVGGDTEAFF,TGTGCCAGCCGTATCTCGGTAGGGGGAGACACTGAAGCTTTCTTT
TRBJ2-1,.,16,TRBV3-1,many,CASSQEAPRGFNEQFF,TGTGCCAGCAGCCAAGAGGCGCCCAGGGGATTCAATGAGCAGTTCTTC
TRBJ2-7,TRBD2,13,TRBV6-2/TRBV6-3,few,CASRESGEYEQYF,TGTGCCAGCAGAGAAAGCGGGGAGTACGAGCAGTACTTC
TRBJ1-1,.,13,TRBV9,.,CASSPRQTTEAFF,TGTGCCAGCAGCCCCCGTCAGACCACTGAAGCTTTCTTT
TRBJ2-1,TRBD2,13,TRBV6-5,few,CASRDSGVNEQFF,TGTGCCAGCAGAGATAGCGGGGTCAATGAGCAGTTCTTC
TRBJ2-2,.,13,TRBV7-3,many,CASSLIGTGELFF,TGTGCCAGCAGCTTAATAGGCACCGGGGAGCTGTTTTTT
TRBJ1-2,.,16,TRBV4-2,many,CASSQTAGDHENGYTF,TGTGCCAGCAGCCAAACGGCAGGGGATCATGAAAATGGCTACACCTTC
TRBJ2-7,.,14,TRBV3-1,many,CASSQGGDPYEQYF,TGTGCCAGCAGCCAAGGAGGAGACCCTTACGAGCAGTACTTC
TRBJ2-6,.,16,TRBV5-1,.,CASSFGGSTGANVLTF,TGCGCCAGCAGCTTTGGAGGGTCCACTGGGGCCAACGTCCTGACTTTC
TRBJ2-3,.,17,TRBV7-9,many,CASRPRGLGRDTDTQYF,TGTGCCAGCAGACCCAGGGGTTTGGGACGGGACACAGATACGCAGTATTTT
TRBJ2-1,TRBD2,16,TRBV19,.,CASSIDWTRPYNEQFF,TGTGCCAGTAGTATTGACTGGACTAGACCCTACAATGAGCAGTTCTTC
TRBJ1-4,.,16,TRBV21-1,many,CASSSRNREGCEKLFF,TGTGCCAGCAGCTCCCGGAACAGGGAAGGATGTGAAAAACTGTTTTTT
TRBJ2-7,.,15,TRBV23-1,many,CASGLSRVYSGEQYF,TGCGCCAGCGGGTTGAGCAGGGTATACTCGGGCGAGCAGTACTTC